The T cell receptor (beta chain) described here comes from a study of blood T cell repertoires in COVID-19. Patients at the Seattle site were enrolled during active infection and followed longitudinally. The CDR3 is 17 amino acids. Germline V gene sequence: CDR1 SGHNT, CDR2 YENEEA. The V gene end was trimmed by 0 bases and the J gene end by 4 bases; junction bases not matched to a gene: 9. The repertoire was sequenced with immunoSEQ multiplex PCR; TCRdb's copy has only in-frame clones and lacks some. In the table there are about 220,000 clones, roughly 85% of which are singletons. This TCR was recovered from a woman aged 70-85 years with COVID-19, enrolled during active disease. The gene calls are TRBV11-3 and TRBJ2-5; TRBD1 agrees at 9 bases. The sequencing sample was made of peripheral blood. The DNA of the CDR3 is TGTGCCAGCAGCTTAGACCTCGGACAGGGGCCAGGAGAGACCCAGTACTTC. Translated, it gives CASSLDLGQGPGETQYF.